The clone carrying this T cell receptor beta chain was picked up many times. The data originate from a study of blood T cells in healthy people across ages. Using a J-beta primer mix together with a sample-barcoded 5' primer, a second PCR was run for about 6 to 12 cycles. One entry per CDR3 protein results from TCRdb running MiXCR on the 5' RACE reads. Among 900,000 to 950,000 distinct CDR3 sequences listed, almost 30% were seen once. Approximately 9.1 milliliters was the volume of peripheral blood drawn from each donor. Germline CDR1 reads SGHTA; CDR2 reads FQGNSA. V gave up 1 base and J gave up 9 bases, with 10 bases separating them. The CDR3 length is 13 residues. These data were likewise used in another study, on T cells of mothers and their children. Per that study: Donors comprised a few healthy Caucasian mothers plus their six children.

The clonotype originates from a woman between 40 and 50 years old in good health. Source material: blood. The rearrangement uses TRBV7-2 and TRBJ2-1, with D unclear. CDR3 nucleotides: TGTGCCAGCAGCTTAGGTGGCTACCGTGAGCAGTTCTTC. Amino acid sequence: CASSLGGYREQFF.